This T cell receptor (beta chain) is from a study of blood T cell repertoires in COVID-19. Study in general: Samples of COVID-19 (acute and convalescent) were obtained from the United States, Italy and Spain. T cells, B-cell-depleted T cells, or PBMCs supplied cDNA or gDNA.

Looked up from germline, CDR1 is SGHAT and CDR2 is FQNNGV. Between the trimmed V and J ends, which lost 1 base and 9 bases, there was a span of 13 bases. The CDR3 length is 14 residues. As originally analysed: Estimation of nucleated cell counts relied on the amplification of reference gene primers. Clones were sequenced by immunoSEQ multiplex PCR, and TCRdb holds only the in-frame ones, with some missing. That table gives V, J and clone size, and the DNA gave D and trimming. The table has 300,000 to 400,000 clones, 70% to 90% seen once. What was sequenced was peripheral blood. J is TRBJ2-1 and V is TRBV11-2; D is possibly TRBD1 (6 bases). The TCR originated in a human donor in a cohort sampled during active COVID-19. The CDR3 sequence: CASSLAGHGSEQFF. CDR3 nucleotide sequence: TGTGCCAGCAGCTTAGCGGGACATGGCAGTGAGCAGTTCTTC.